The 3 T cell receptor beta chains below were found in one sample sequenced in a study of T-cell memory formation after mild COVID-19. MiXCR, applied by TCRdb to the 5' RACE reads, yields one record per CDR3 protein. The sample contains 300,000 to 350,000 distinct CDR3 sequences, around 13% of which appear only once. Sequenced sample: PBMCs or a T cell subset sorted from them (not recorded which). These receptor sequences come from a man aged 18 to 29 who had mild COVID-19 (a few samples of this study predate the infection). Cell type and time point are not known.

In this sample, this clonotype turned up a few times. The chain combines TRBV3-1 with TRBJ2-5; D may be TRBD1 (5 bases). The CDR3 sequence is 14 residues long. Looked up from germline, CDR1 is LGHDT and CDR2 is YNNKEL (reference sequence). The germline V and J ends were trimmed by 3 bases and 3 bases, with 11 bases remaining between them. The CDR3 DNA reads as TGTGCCAGCAGCCAGATAGGGGAAAAAGAGACCCAGTACTTC. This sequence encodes CASSQIGEKETQYF.

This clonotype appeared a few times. The CDR3 sequence is CASSLAAQGVEDIQYF. In nucleotides, the CDR3 is TGTGCCAGCAGCTTGGCGGCTCAGGGGGTCGAGGACATTCAGTACTTC. This chain links TRBV5-6 with TRBJ2-4; 7 nucleotides align to TRBD1. Looked up from germline, CDR1 is SGHDT and CDR2 is YYEEEE. The J segment lost 8 bases and the V segment lost 0 bases, leaving 11 bases of the junction unmatched. The CDR3 is 16 amino acids. The full variable domain, with the rest looked up from reference TRBV5-6 and TRBJ2-4, is DAGVTQSPTHLIKTRGQQVTLRCSPKSGHDTVSWYQQALGQGPQFIFQYYEEEERQRGNFPDRFSGHQFPNYSSELNVNALLLGDSALYLCASSLAAQGVEDIQYFGAGTRLSVL.

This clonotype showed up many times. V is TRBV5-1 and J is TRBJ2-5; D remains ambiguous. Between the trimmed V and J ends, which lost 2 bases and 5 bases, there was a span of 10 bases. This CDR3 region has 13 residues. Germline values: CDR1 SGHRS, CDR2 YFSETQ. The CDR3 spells CASSLILGETQYF. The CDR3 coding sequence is TGCGCCAGCAGCTTAATCCTAGGGGAGACCCAGTACTTC.